What follows is one T cell receptor beta chain and its context. Germline CDR1 is SGDLS and CDR2 is YYNGEE. CDR3 length: 15 residues. V lost 3 bases and J lost 0, with 12 bases in between. The entry originates in a study of T cells in pancreatic ductal adenocarcinoma. TCRdb keeps only in-frame clones here, not all; method: immunoSEQ multiplex PCR. The sample carries approximately 2,500 clones, under 75% recorded once. No neoadjuvant therapy was given to the selected pancreatic ductal adenocarcinoma patients before their surgery. J is TRBJ1-2 and V is TRBV9; D not resolved. Sequenced material: pancreatic tumor tissue. This sequence originates from a human donor with pancreatic ductal adenocarcinoma. CDR3 coding DNA: TGTGCCAGCAGCGGTCAGAGTTGGGCTAACTATGGCTACACCTTC. Amino acid sequence: CASSGQSWANYGYTF.